The 5 T cell receptor beta chains below all came from one sample that was sequenced in a study of molecular identifiers for immune sequencing clone quantification. TCRdb reprocessed the PCR reads with MiXCR, giving one entry per CDR3 protein. The data contain nearly 650,000 distinct CDR3 sequences, about 25% of them seen just once; the ten biggest clones take up 0.78%. The sequenced material came from naive CD8+ T cells from blood, with Jurkat cell RNA spiked in. This sample's subset: FACS-sorted CD8+CD4-CCR7+CD45RA+ naive T cells. These receptor sequences come from a human donor in good health. Some libraries in this study had Jurkat cell RNA spiked in.

This clonotype has just a few counts. The chain couples TRBV24-1 to TRBJ1-4, with D unclear. Per the germline V gene, CDR1 is KGHDR and CDR2 is SFDVKD. Trimming removed 4 bases at V and 0 bases at J, with 17 bases between. The CDR3 is made up of 18 amino acids. CDR3: CATSEPDSIGATNEKLFF. The CDR3 DNA reads TGTGCCACCAGTGAGCCAGACTCAATTGGGGCAACTAATGAAAAACTGTTTTTT.

V usage is TRBV27 and J usage is TRBJ1-1; D not resolved. CDR3 length: 13 residues. V was clipped by 10 bases and J by 2 bases, with 14 bases between them. The germline V gene encodes CDR1 MNHEY and CDR2 SMNVEV (reference sequence). The CDR3, as DNA: TGTGCCACCGCTAACCAAGGTAACACTGAAGCTTTCTTT. This sequence encodes CATANQGNTEAFF.

The CDR3 DNA reads as TGTGCCAGCAGTGAAGGGGCCACTTGGACCGAGGAGACCCAGTACTTC. Translation: CASSEGATWTEETQYF. This chain connects TRBV2 to TRBJ2-5; D call uncertain. Germline CDR1 and CDR2: SNHLY and FYNNEI. V was shortened by 1 base and J by 5 bases, with 17 bases between the two germline ends. CDR3 length: 16 amino acids.

This clonotype turned up a few times. The chain has TRBV9 and TRBJ1-4; 9 positions match TRBD1. The J segment lost 5 bases and the V segment lost 3 bases, leaving 5 bases of the junction unmatched. CDR3 size: 15 residues. CDR1 SGDLS and CDR2 YYNGEE come from the germline V gene. In DNA, the CDR3 is TGTGCCAGCAGCGGAGCCGGGACAGGGAATGAAAAACTGTTTTTT. Translation: CASSGAGTGNEKLFF.

Comment on this clonotype: Given a much more abundant clone one base away, this may be a read error. The chain joins TRBV20-1 to TRBJ1-1; 10 nucleotides match TRBD1. This CDR3 is built from 15 residues. Per germline, CDR1 DFQATT and CDR2 SNEGSKA (reference sequence). The CDR3 loop reads CRARGGRDRGAEAFF. The CDR3 DNA follows: TGCAGGGCTAGAGGGGGCCGGGACAGGGGCGCTGAAGCTTTCTTT.